This T cell receptor beta chain was captured by sequencing in a study of blood T cell repertoires in COVID-19. Across the study: The study drew acute and convalescent COVID-19 samples from the United States, Italy and Spain. T cells, B-cell-depleted T cells, or PBMCs provided the cDNA or gDNA that served as material.

Original analysis: Scientists estimated how many nucleated cells there were by amplifying reference gene primers. TCRdb keeps only in-frame clones here, not all; method: immunoSEQ multiplex PCR. D and trimming were read from the DNA, whereas the V and J calls and clone size are those reported in that table. This sample has roughly 180,000 clones, with approximately 85% found just once. The germline V gene has CDR1 SGHRS and CDR2 YFSETQ. The V segment lost 7 bases and the J segment 3 bases; nucleotides outside the gene matches: 5. This CDR3 is 14 amino acids long. This chain joins TRBV5-1 and TRBJ2-3; 10 positions match TRBD1. Sequenced: peripheral blood. The receptor comes from a man in his sixties who had recovered from COVID-19. CDR3 protein: CASGQDRGTDTQYF. In DNA form, the CDR3 reads TGCGCCAGCGGCCAGGACAGGGGGACAGATACGCAGTATTTT.